A selection of T cell receptor beta chains follows, all from one sample in a study of blood T cell repertoires in COVID-19. Generated by immunoSEQ multiplex PCR, the TCRdb table keeps only in-frame clones and is missing some. The sample contains about 58,000 clones, about nine tenths of which appear only once. Specimen: peripheral blood. The source of these receptors is a woman aged 50 to 65 with active or convalescent COVID-19. The CDR3 runs from the conserved cysteine through the conserved F or W. A D gene is named only where the DNA matches it firmly. Not all rows give a size; the values are once, few, many and, for expanded clones, a class.

J gene,V gene,clone size,D gene,CDR3 DNA,CDR3 protein
TRBJ2-2,TRBV6-2/TRBV6-3,once,TRBD1,TGTGCCAGCAGCTCACAGGGGTCCGGGGAGCTGTTTTTT,CASSSQGSGELFF
TRBJ2-3,TRBV28,-,TRBD1,TGTGCCAGCAACCCGACAGGGAGCACAGATACGCAGTATTTT,CASNPTGSTDTQYF
TRBJ1-1,TRBV19,-,TRBD1,TGTGCCAGTAGTCAGGGGGCTTTGAACACTGAAGCTTTCTTT,CASSQGALNTEAFF
TRBJ1-1,TRBV29-1,-,TRBD1,TGCAGCGTTGACCCGGACAGGGGTTCTGGGGGAGGGCGAGCTTTCTTT,CSVDPDRGSGGGRAFF
TRBJ2-1,TRBV19,-,TRBD2,TGTGCCAGTAGTCCCATCACTAGCGGGATCCACAATGAGCAGTTCTTC,CASSPITSGIHNEQFF
TRBJ1-2,TRBV19,-,-,TGTGCCAGTAGTCCGACCGAGGGGGGGCACGGCGGCTACACCTTC,CASSPTEGGHGGYTF
TRBJ1-5,TRBV2,-,TRBD1,TGTGCCAGCAGACAAGGGACAGGGGCTATCAATCAGCCCCAGCATTTT,CASRQGTGAINQPQHF
TRBJ2-3,TRBV5-1,-,TRBD1,TGCGCCAGCACCGTCTCCCAGGGGGCAGGTAGCACAGATACGCAGTATTTT,CASTVSQGAGSTDTQYF
TRBJ2-3,TRBV18,-,TRBD2,TGTGCCAGCTCACCACCCCTAGGACTAGCGGTTAGCACAGATACGCAGTATTTT,CASSPPLGLAVSTDTQYF
TRBJ2-7,TRBV28,-,TRBD2,TGTGCCAGCAGTCCGGGACTAGCGGGGAACTACGAGCAGTACTTC,CASSPGLAGNYEQYF
TRBJ2-1,TRBV21-1,-,-,TGTGCCAGCAGCAAAGGACTTCAGAGCTCCTACAATGAGCAGTTCTTC,CASSKGLQSSYNEQFF
TRBJ2-7,TRBV7-8,-,-,TGTGCCAGCAGCCGAGGAGGGAACCCCTCCTACGAGCAGTACTTC,CASSRGGNPSYEQYF
TRBJ2-2,TRBV7-7,-,TRBD2,TGTGCTAGCAGTCCGTCCGGGACTAGCGTTACCGGGGAGCTGTTTTTT,CASSPSGTSVTGELFF
TRBJ1-1,TRBV13,once,TRBD1,TGTGCCAGCAGCTTAGAAGGGGGCGCGAACACTGAAGCTTTCTTT,CASSLEGGANTEAFF
TRBJ1-2,TRBV7-9,-,-,TGTGCCAGCAGCTTAGGAGAAATGCGGGGCTACACCTTC,CASSLGEMRGYTF
TRBJ2-3,TRBV24-1,-,-,TGTGCCACCGAAACTAGCAACGCAGATACGCAGTATTTT,CATETSNADTQYF
TRBJ1-1,TRBV2,once,TRBD1,TGTGCCAGCAGGGTCAGGACAGGGGAAGCTTTCTTT,CASRVRTGEAFF
TRBJ2-3,TRBV6-4,-,TRBD2,TGTGCCAGCAGTCCTGAGACTAGCGGGGCAGATACGCAGTATTTT,CASSPETSGADTQYF
TRBJ2-7,TRBV10-3,once,-,TGTGCCATCAGTTCCGCGGGATCATACGAGCAGTACTTC,CAISSAGSYEQYF
TRBJ2-7,TRBV19,-,TRBD1,TGTGCCAGTAGTTGGACAGGCGGTGGATACGAGCAGTACTTC,CASSWTGGGYEQYF
TRBJ2-5,TRBV5-1,-,TRBD2,TGCGCCAGCAGCGGGGGACTAGCGGGAGTGCCGGAGACCCAGTACTTC,CASSGGLAGVPETQYF
TRBJ2-7,TRBV10-3,once,TRBD2,TGTGCCATCAGTGAGAGCGGGACTAGCGGGAGGAATTCCGCGCTCTACGAGCAGTACTTC,CAISESGTSGRNSALYEQYF
TRBJ2-1,TRBV6-1,-,-,TGTGCCAGCAGTGAAGCGCAGGCAGCCTACAATGAGCAGTTCTTC,CASSEAQAAYNEQFF
TRBJ2-1,TRBV5-4,medium-sized,-,TGTGCCAGCAGCTTCGGGTTTCCGGGACACTACAATGAGCAGTTCTTC,CASSFGFPGHYNEQFF
TRBJ1-5,TRBV6-5,-,-,TGTGCCAGCAGTTACTCGGCCTCGGGAGATCAGCCCCAGCATTTT,CASSYSASGDQPQHF
TRBJ2-7,TRBV5-4,-,-,TGTGCCAGCAGCCTCACGCGGGGTACCTACGAGCAGTACTTC,CASSLTRGTYEQYF
TRBJ1-1,TRBV10-3,-,TRBD1,TGTGCCAGCGCCCCCGGGACAGGGTTCCCTGAAGCTTTCTTT,CASAPGTGFPEAFF
TRBJ2-3,TRBV7-6,-,-,TGTGCCAGCAGCTTCCTGGTGGGACTCCCGGGCGATACGCAGTATTTT,CASSFLVGLPGDTQYF
TRBJ2-7,TRBV4-1,-,TRBD2,TGCGCCAGCAGCCCCATGGGACTAGCGAGAGCCATTTCCTACGAGCAGTACTTC,CASSPMGLARAISYEQYF